A selection of T cell receptor beta chains follows, all from one sample in a study of blood T cell repertoires in COVID-19. Here immunoSEQ multiplex PCR was the method, and the copy in TCRdb shows in-frame clones only, minus some. Of about 210,000 clones in the sample, roughly nine tenths are singletons; the top ten hold 1.5% to 2%. The specimen sequenced was peripheral blood. These receptors all come from an older man with acute or convalescent COVID-19. The CDR3 runs from the conserved cysteine through the conserved F or W. The D gene is left open where the match is weak. Only some rows state a clone size, as once, few, many or a class for expanded clones.

abundance	v_gene	d_gene	j_gene	CDR3aa	CDR3nt
.	TRBV5-6	TRBD2	TRBJ2-7	CASSFGTSRNEQYF	TGTGCCAGCAGCTTCGGGACTAGCCGGAACGAGCAGTACTTC
.	TRBV11-2	TRBD1	TRBJ1-1	CASSLVQGGTEAFF	TGTGCCAGCAGCTTAGTACAGGGGGGGACTGAAGCTTTCTTT
once	TRBV11-2	.	TRBJ1-5	CASSLEASSNQPQHF	TGTGCCAGCAGCTTAGAGGCAAGTAGCAATCAGCCCCAGCATTTT
.	TRBV10-3	TRBD2	TRBJ2-3	CAISSGRGDTQYF	TGTGCCATCTCGAGCGGGAGGGGAGATACGCAGTATTTT
once	TRBV7-3	.	TRBJ2-1	CASSSGAYNEQFF	TGTGCCAGCAGTTCCGGGGCCTACAATGAGCAGTTCTTC
.	TRBV7-3	.	TRBJ2-7	CASSLYDSADYEQYF	TGTGCCAGCAGCTTATATGACTCGGCGGACTACGAGCAGTACTTC
.	TRBV18	TRBD2	TRBJ2-1	CASSPILAGVPYNEQFF	TGTGCCAGCTCACCAATCTTAGCGGGAGTGCCTTACAATGAGCAGTTCTTC
once	TRBV5-6	.	TRBJ1-5	CASNNWGLSNQPQHF	TGTGCCAGCAATAATTGGGGGCTAAGCAATCAGCCCCAGCATTTT
.	TRBV5-1	.	TRBJ1-3	CASSLAASATSGNTIYF	TGCGCCAGCAGCTTGGCCGCCAGCGCTACCTCTGGAAACACCATATATTTT
.	TRBV2	TRBD1	TRBJ1-1	CASSERGQNTEAFF	TGTGCCAGCAGTGAGAGGGGGCAGAACACTGAAGCTTTCTTT
.	TRBV9	.	TRBJ2-5	CASSVAQGNRETQYF	TGTGCCAGCAGCGTAGCGCAGGGGAACCGAGAGACCCAGTACTTC
.	TRBV5-1	.	TRBJ1-3	CASSLAGGLGGNTIYF	TGCGCCAGCAGCTTGGCCGGGGGGCTGGGAGGAAACACCATATATTTT
many	TRBV11-2	TRBD2	TRBJ2-7	CASSLVIAGGPYEQYF	TGTGCCAGCAGCTTAGTAATAGCGGGAGGACCCTACGAGCAGTACTTC
.	TRBV28	.	TRBJ1-2	CASSLSGNPLQSF	TGTGCCAGCAGTTTATCCGGGAACCCACTCCAATCCTTC
.	TRBV6-5	TRBD1	TRBJ1-2	CASSPQGRSYYGYTF	TGTGCCAGCAGTCCACAGGGGAGATCGTACTATGGCTACACCTTC
.	TRBV30	.	TRBJ2-7	CAWKKPGSYEQYF	TGTGCCTGGAAGAAGCCCGGCTCCTACGAGCAGTACTTC
.	TRBV18	.	TRBJ2-2	CASSPQGMARELFF	TGTGCCAGCTCACCACAGGGGATGGCCAGGGAGCTGTTTTTT